This is a list of T cell receptor beta chains from one sample in a study of CD8+CD57+ T cells in acquired aplastic anemia. MiXCR, run by TCRdb on the reads, gives a single entry per CDR3 protein. The sample has 150,000 to 200,000 distinct CDR3 sequences, less than 50% seen once. Sequencing was performed on sorted CD4+, CD8+, or CD8+CD57+ T cells (not recorded which) from PBMCs. The source of these receptors is a human donor with aplastic anemia. CDR3s include the opening cysteine and the closing phenylalanine or tryptophan. D genes are given only for firm matches. Size values are once, few and many counts, or a class for expanded clones, and some rows have none.

v_gene	j_gene	abundance	d_gene	CDR3nt	CDR3aa
TRBV7-9	TRBJ2-7	many	-	TGTGCCAGCAGCTTGGTAGGAGGCCACGAGCAGTACTTC	CASSLVGGHEQYF
TRBV2	TRBJ1-1	once	-	TGTGCCAGCAGTGGAGTTAGGAACACTGAAGCTTTCTTT	CASSGVRNTEAFF
TRBV24-1	TRBJ1-6	-	-	TGTGCCACCAGTGGGGGGGCAGGACCCCTCCACTTT	CATSGGAGPLHF
TRBV12-5	TRBJ2-2	once	-	TGTGCTAGTGCCTTTCCCCTAGAGGAAACCGGGGAGCTGTCTTTT	CASAFPLEETGELSF
TRBV19	TRBJ2-7	many	TRBD1	TGTGCCAGTAGCCCCCGGACAGGGAAGCCCTACGAGCAGTACTTC	CASSPRTGKPYEQYF
TRBV19	TRBJ2-7	-	-	TGTGCCAGCAGCTTAGAGGCAGGGAGTATCCACGAGCAGTACTTC	CASSLEAGSIHEQYF
TRBV5-1	TRBJ1-6	many	TRBD1	TGCGCCAGCAGCTTGTTGGGACAGGGGAATAATTCACCCCTCCACTTT	CASSLLGQGNNSPLHF
TRBV7-9	TRBJ1-5	-	TRBD1	TGTGCCAGTACGCAGGGGGCCAATCAGCCCCAGCATTTT	CASTQGANQPQHF
TRBV29-1	TRBJ1-1	once	-	TGCAGCGTTGAAGGTTTAGGGGCAGCCCCTGAAGCTTTCTTT	CSVEGLGAAPEAFF
TRBV12-3/TRBV12-4	TRBJ2-5	-	-	TGTGCCAGCAGCGTAACCGGGACACGTGAGACCCAGTACTTC	CASSVTGTRETQYF
TRBV12-3/TRBV12-4	TRBJ1-3	many	-	TGTGCCAGCTCGAGGACCGAAAACTCTGGAAACACCATATATTTT	CASSRTENSGNTIYF
TRBV7-3	TRBJ2-5	-	TRBD2	TGTGCCAGCAGCTTTCTTCAGCGGGGGCAAGAGACCCAGTACTTC	CASSFLQRGQETQYF
TRBV11-2	TRBJ2-1	few	-	TGTGCCAGCAGCTTATTTTCGGGGAACAATGAGCAGTTCTTC	CASSLFSGNNEQFF
TRBV10-3	TRBJ2-3	few	TRBD2	TGTGCCATCAGTGGAACTAGCGGAGATACGCAGTATTTT	CAISGTSGDTQYF
TRBV7-9	TRBJ2-3	-	-	TGTGCCAGCAGCCCCCCCGGGGATACGCAGTATTTT	CASSPPGDTQYF
TRBV29-1	TRBJ2-5	-	-	TGCAGCGTTGAAGGCGGATTTAGCCAAGAGACCCAGTACTTC	CSVEGGFSQETQYF
TRBV19	TRBJ2-7	few	-	TGTGCCAGTAGTATTGGGGGCCGTTACGAGCAGTACTTC	CASSIGGRYEQYF
TRBV2	TRBJ2-1	many	TRBD1	TGTGCCAGCAGTGGGGGACAGCCAATTAGCTCCTACAATGAGCAGTTCTTC	CASSGGQPISSYNEQFF
TRBV15	TRBJ1-4	once	-	TGTGCCACCAGCACTACCGACGGAAAGAATGAAAAACTGTTTTTT	CATSTTDGKNEKLFF
TRBV19	TRBJ2-3	-	-	TGTGCCAGTAGTATTGGGACAATCACAGATACGCAGTATTTT	CASSIGTITDTQYF
TRBV2	TRBJ2-7	many	-	TGTGCCAGCAATCCGTTGGCAGCTCCGGGGCAGTACTTC	CASNPLAAPGQYF
TRBV2	TRBJ1-1	-	-	TGTGCCAGCAGTGACTCGGGTTACACTGAAGCTTTCTTT	CASSDSGYTEAFF
TRBV20-1	TRBJ2-7	-	TRBD2	TGCAGTGCTAGAGTCCCCGGGGGGGGAGGGGACGAGCAGTACTTC	CSARVPGGGGDEQYF
TRBV20-1	TRBJ1-2	-	-	TGCAGTGCTAGAGTGGCAGGGAGGTTTGATGGCTACACCTTC	CSARVAGRFDGYTF
TRBV11-1	TRBJ2-7	-	-	TGTGCCAGCAGCTTAGTAAGGGGCCTCCTATACGAGCAGTACTTC	CASSLVRGLLYEQYF
TRBV6-1	TRBJ1-4	-	-	TGTGCCAGCAGTGACTGGCAGATTGTTCAAAAACTGTTTTTT	CASSDWQIVQKLFF
TRBV29-1	TRBJ1-1	-	-	TGCAGCGTAGACACAAGGGGCACTGAAGCTTTCTTT	CSVDTRGTEAFF
TRBV6-5	TRBJ2-2	many	-	TGTGCCAGCAGTTATCATAGGACCGGGGAGCTGTTTTTT	CASSYHRTGELFF
TRBV2	TRBJ2-7	-	-	TGTGCCACTCATGGTGGTCGGGGGCTCTTGGGCCCGTACGAGCAGTACTTC	CATHGGRGLLGPYEQYF
TRBV7-8	TRBJ2-6	-	-	TGTGCCAGCAGTCGGGGTGGGTTAAGGGGTACAGGGGCCAACGTCCTGACTTTC	CASSRGGLRGTGANVLTF
TRBV5-4	TRBJ2-1	-	TRBD2	TGTGCCAGCAGCTTGTGGGGCACAATGACTAGCGGGGGCATCGGGGAGCAGTTCTTC	CASSLWGTMTSGGIGEQFF
TRBV5-4	TRBJ2-5	many	TRBD2	TGTGCCAGCAGCTTGGGCGGGACTAGCCAAGAGACCCAGTACTTC	CASSLGGTSQETQYF
TRBV9	TRBJ2-7	-	-	TGTGCCAGCAGCGCGGGTTCCGGGAACGAGCAGTACTTC	CASSAGSGNEQYF
TRBV2	TRBJ1-2	few	-	TGTGCCAGCAGTGGAGGAAACTATGGCTACACCTTC	CASSGGNYGYTF
TRBV25-1	TRBJ1-4	many	TRBD1	TGTGCCAGCATAGGACAGGGGTCTGGAAAACTGTTTTTT	CASIGQGSGKLFF
TRBV15	TRBJ1-6	few	-	TGTGCCACCAGCAGAGGGGGACGGGATAATTCACCCCTCCACTTT	CATSRGGRDNSPLHF
TRBV29-1	TRBJ2-3	-	TRBD1	TGCAGCGTGCTGACCGGGACAGTCGCAGATACGCAGTATTTT	CSVLTGTVADTQYF
TRBV19	TRBJ1-5	-	TRBD1	TGTGCCAGTAGTACCGAACAGGGGCGAAGCAATCAGCCCCAGCATTTT	CASSTEQGRSNQPQHF
TRBV5-8	TRBJ1-1	many	-	TGTGCCAGCAGCGGCAGGGGTGCTGAAGCTTTCTTT	CASSGRGAEAFF
TRBV2	TRBJ1-1	many	TRBD1	TGTGCCAGCACACAGGGGGAGAACACTGAAGCTTTCTTT	CASTQGENTEAFF
TRBV15	TRBJ2-7	many	-	TGTGCCACCAGCAGAGGTGGGGTCGAGCAGTACTTC	CATSRGGVEQYF
TRBV29-1	TRBJ2-7	-	TRBD1	TGCAGCGTAGCTACAGGGGGCTTGAACGAGCAGTACTTC	CSVATGGLNEQYF
TRBV19	TRBJ1-5	-	TRBD1	TGTGCCAGTAACCGACAGGGGACCAGCTTCCAGCATTTT	CASNRQGTSFQHF
TRBV7-8	TRBJ2-3	-	TRBD2	TGTGCCAGCAGGAGGTTAGCGGGAGGGATTCGAGATACGCAGTATTTT	CASRRLAGGIRDTQYF
TRBV2	TRBJ1-2	few	-	TGTGCCAGCAGTGAAATCAGGCAGGGTAAAGGCTACACCTTC	CASSEIRQGKGYTF
TRBV19	TRBJ1-5	once	-	TGTGCCAGTAAAACGGGACAAAGCAATCAGCCCCAGCATTTT	CASKTGQSNQPQHF
TRBV20-1	TRBJ2-2	-	-	TGCAGTGCTAGAGAGTTGGTAGCGGCGAACACCGGGGAGCTGTTTTTT	CSARELVAANTGELFF
TRBV11-1	TRBJ2-1	-	TRBD2	TGTGCCAGCAGCTTACCCCGGACTAGCGGGCGTGACAGTGAGCAGTTCTTC	CASSLPRTSGRDSEQFF
TRBV3-1	TRBJ2-5	many	-	TGTGCCAGCAGCCAAGATAGCCCCCGAGACCAGTACTTC	CASSQDSPRDQYF
TRBV7-2	TRBJ2-5	-	-	TGTGCCAGCAGCTTACCCGGCGGGACCCAGTACTTC	CASSLPGGTQYF
TRBV7-2	TRBJ2-3	-	TRBD2	TGTGCCAGCAGCTTAGCAGGGACTAGAGGCACAGATACGCAGTATTTT	CASSLAGTRGTDTQYF
TRBV25-1	TRBJ1-5	-	TRBD1	TGTGCCAGCAGTGTAACAGGGGTGGATCAGCCCCAGCATTTT	CASSVTGVDQPQHF
TRBV12-3/TRBV12-4	TRBJ1-6	many	TRBD1	TGTGCCAGCAGTCCGCAGACAGGGGAAAATTCACCCCTCCACTTT	CASSPQTGENSPLHF
TRBV7-2	TRBJ2-2	-	-	TGTGCCAGCAGCTTACGAGGGGCGGGCGGGGAGCTGTTTTTT	CASSLRGAGGELFF
TRBV7-9	TRBJ1-5	many	-	TGTGCCAGCAGCTCCGGGATCCTCGGGGGTCAGCCCCAGCATTTT	CASSSGILGGQPQHF
TRBV9	TRBJ2-1	many	-	TGTGCCAGCAGCGTCGCGGGGGCCGCTTACAATGAGCAGTTCTTC	CASSVAGAAYNEQFF
TRBV14	TRBJ1-2	many	-	TGTGCCAGCGTCGCACAGGCTAACTATGGCTACACCTTC	CASVAQANYGYTF
TRBV12-5	TRBJ2-7	-	TRBD1	TGTGCTAGTGGTTTCATCCGGGACAGGTCCTACGAGCAGTACTTC	CASGFIRDRSYEQYF
TRBV27	TRBJ2-3	-	-	TGTGCCAGCACTCGGACAACCAGTCCCACAGATACGCAGTATTTT	CASTRTTSPTDTQYF